The clone carrying this T cell receptor beta chain appeared a single time. Germline trimming cut 4 bases from V and 6 bases from J; bases unmatched to any gene: 12. The CDR3 is 15 residues long. Looked up from germline, CDR1 is SGHNT and CDR2 is YYREEE (reference sequence). These data come from a study of blood T cell repertoires in COVID-19. Study details: Specimens from acute and convalescent COVID-19 originated in the United States, Italy and Spain. In each case, the material was cDNA or gDNA derived from T cells, B-cell-depleted T cells, or PBMCs.

Source study methods: Reference gene primer amplification gave estimated nucleated cell counts. Repertoires were generated with immunoSEQ multiplex PCR, while TCRdb's copy carries only in-frame clones and drops some. V, J and clone size were drawn from that table, and D and trimming were deduced from the DNA. The sample lists 30,000 to 35,000 clones; 75% to 80% were seen once. The specimen was peripheral blood. The chain has TRBV5-4 and TRBJ1-2; 7 nucleotides agree with TRBD1. The receptor was isolated from a human donor in a cohort sampled during active COVID-19. The CDR3 loop is CASSVPGGQRDGYTF. The CDR3 bases are TGTGCCAGCAGCGTCCCAGGGGGGCAAAGGGATGGCTACACCTTC.